These 29 T cell receptor beta chains share one sample of origin, sequenced in a study of T cell repertoires in cytomegalovirus infection. These TCRs' antigens remain unknown. One entry per CDR3 protein, called by TCRdb with MiXCR from the reads. Of 380,000 or so distinct CDR3 sequences in the sample, about 35% were seen once. The source was cultured PBMCs, collected from culture after CMV antigen stimulation. Receptors originate from a human donor in good health (CMV status not recorded). Some clones in this sample may be carry-over from other donors' samples.

This clonotype was detected only a few times. The CDR3 nucleotides are TGTGCCAGTAGTGTCAGGGGCCCCTACGAGCAGTACTTC. Translated, it gives CASSVRGPYEQYF. This chain uses TRBV19 with TRBJ2-7; weak D call: TRBD1 (6 bases). The CDR3 covers 13 residues. Germline CDR1 is LNHDA and CDR2 is SQIVND (reference sequence). With 5 bases removed from V and 2 bases from J, the gap between germline ends came to 10 bases.

CDR3 amino acids: CSVETNRGATEAFF. CDR3 nucleotides: TGCAGCGTGGAAACGAACAGGGGGGCCACTGAAGCTTTCTTT. This chain joins TRBV29-1 and TRBJ1-1; TRBD1 aligns across 8 bases. CDR3 length equals 14 residues. The trim removed 6 bases at V and 4 bases at J, leaving 10 bases unmatched. CDR1 is SQVTM, CDR2 ANQGSEA, per germline.

The V call is TRBV7-2, the J call TRBJ2-7; no definite D call. CDR1 and CDR2 (germline): SGHTA, FQGNSA. The CDR3 is 11 amino acids. V was shortened by 6 bases and J by 4 bases, with 7 bases between the two germline ends. The chain's CDR3 is CASRISYEQYF. CDR3 DNA sequence: TGTGCCAGCAGGATCAGTTACGAGCAGTACTTC. The full variable domain, rest sourced from reference TRBV7-2 and TRBJ2-7, is GAGVSQSPSNKVTEKGKDVELRCDPISGHTALYWYRQSLGQGLEFLIYFQGNSAPDKSGLPSDRFSAERTGGSVSTLTIQRTQQEDSAVYLCASRISYEQYFGPGTRLTVT.

This clonotype was seen more than once but under ten times. A much larger clone differs from this one at a single base, so this may be a read error. This chain uses TRBV12-3 or TRBV12-4 with TRBJ2-5; D not resolved. The CDR3 spans 11 residues. V shed 6 bases and J shed 1 base, with 3 bases lying between them. The CDR3 DNA is TGTGCCAGCAGGGTCCAAGAGACCCAGTACTTC. Translated: CASRVQETQYF.

The chain employs TRBV12-3 or TRBV12-4 and TRBJ1-1; D is ambiguous. Trimming took 5 bases from V and 3 from J, leaving 13 bases between them. The CDR3 has 14 residues. The CDR3 bases are TGTGCCAGCAGTCATCGATCCCGTTACACTGAAGCTTTCTTT. Encoded protein: CASSHRSRYTEAFF.

The chain is built from TRBV14 and TRBJ2-5, with D perhaps matching TRBD1 (5 bases). Per germline, CDR1 SGHDN and CDR2 FVKESK. V dropped 0 bases and J dropped 1 base, with 9 bases sitting between them. The CDR3 is 15 residues long. For the CDR3, the DNA is TGTGCCAGCAGCCAAGATCCAGGGATCCAAGAGACCCAGTACTTC. As protein: CASSQDPGIQETQYF.

The chain employs TRBV6-6 and TRBJ1-5; the match to TRBD1 covers 8 bases. CDR3 length: 16 residues. Germline assignment: CDR1 MNHNY and CDR2 SVGAGI (reference sequence). Losses at the gene ends were 0 bases for V and 0 bases for J; bases not matched to a gene: 1. The CDR3 here is CASSYSTGDSNQPQHF. In DNA form, the CDR3 reads TGTGCCAGCAGTTACTCGACAGGGGATAGCAATCAGCCCCAGCATTTT.

The gene calls are TRBV29-1 and TRBJ2-1; 12 nucleotides match TRBD1. Germline assignment: CDR1 SQVTM and CDR2 ANQGSEA. V shed 4 bases and J 8 bases; nucleotides not matched to a gene: 9. The CDR3 spans 15 residues. The DNA for the CDR3 is TGCAGCGTTGGCCTTCCGGGACAGGGGGCACATGAGCAGTTCTTC. It codes for CSVGLPGQGAHEQFF.

The chain employs TRBV4-3 and TRBJ2-1; 9 bases match TRBD2. Trimming at V came to 4 bases and at J to 2 bases, leaving 12 bases not matched to a gene. CDR3 length equals 18 residues. Germline V gene sequence: CDR1 LGHNA, CDR2 YSLEER. The CDR3 coding sequence is TGCGCCAGCAGCCCGGGGACAACCAGACTAGCGGCCTACAATGAGCAGTTCTTC. Translated, it gives CASSPGTTRLAAYNEQFF.

This clonotype was detected only a few times. The chain employs TRBV6-6 and TRBJ2-1; TRBD2 agrees at 8 bases. After removal of 2 bases from V and 7 bases from J, the junction contained 7 bases not matched to a gene. CDR1 and CDR2 from the germline V gene are MNHNY and SVGAGI (reference sequence). This CDR3 region has 15 residues. CDR3 bases: TGTGCCAGCAGTTACGGCGCGGGAGGTGTTAATGAGCAGTTCTTC. It is translated as CASSYGAGGVNEQFF.

CDR3 sequence (DNA): TGTGCCAGCAGTTACAACCGACTAGCGGGAGAATACGAGCAGTACTTC. Its translation: CASSYNRLAGEYEQYF. The gene calls are TRBV6-2 or TRBV6-3 and TRBJ2-7; 12 positions agree with TRBD2. J was trimmed by 4 bases and V by 2 bases; bases with no gene match: 6. Looked up from germline, CDR1 is MNHEY and CDR2 is SVGEGT. The CDR3 is made up of 16 amino acids.

A few counts support this clonotype. This rearrangement joins TRBV10-3 to TRBJ2-3, with D uncertain. Germline CDR1 ENHRY, CDR2 SYGVKD. Trimming left V 8 bases short and J 2 bases short, with 17 bases between. The CDR3 length is 15 residues. CDR3 region: CAIGSRNSFTDTQYF. The DNA of the CDR3 is TGTGCCATCGGCTCACGTAACAGCTTCACAGATACGCAGTATTTT.

This clonotype came up a few times. J is TRBJ2-1 and V is TRBV7-2; 10 bases match TRBD2. Germline V gives CDR1 SGHTA, CDR2 FQGNSA. V lost 5 bases to trimming and J lost 7 bases; unmatched junction nucleotides: 11. The CDR3 sequence is 16 residues long. The CDR3 DNA sequence: TGTGCCAGCAGCAGAAATCCAAGCGGGAGGGTGAATGAGCAGTTCTTC. As protein: CASSRNPSGRVNEQFF.

This chain uses TRBV20-1 with TRBJ2-2; TRBD2 might be the D (6 bases). The V gene's germline CDR1 is DFQATT and CDR2 SNEGSKA (reference sequence). Trimming left V 5 bases short and J 8 bases short, with 12 bases between. The CDR3 runs 12 residues. CDR3 coding DNA: TGCAGTGCTGCCCGGGGGTTGGGGGAGCTGTTTTTT. Translating gives CSAARGLGELFF.

By sample fraction, this clonotype is medium-sized. V usage is TRBV10-3 and J usage is TRBJ1-5, with D uncertain. The CDR3 has 14 residues. Germline-derived CDR1 and CDR2 are ENHRY and SYGVKD. The V end was cut by 11 bases, the J end by 4 bases, with 18 bases between. Here the CDR3 DNA reads TGTGCCGCGGCCGGAGTCCTGGGGAATCAGCCCCAGCATTTT. Translated, it gives CAAAGVLGNQPQHF.

This clonotype was seen a few times. The rearrangement links TRBV7-3 to TRBJ1-1; D gene ambiguous. The CDR3 loop spans 13 amino acids. V was cut by 1 base and J by 3 bases, with 6 bases left in between. Germline CDR1 SGHTA, CDR2 FQGTGA. Here the CDR3 DNA reads TGTGCCAGCAGCTTAAAGATTGACACTGAAGCTTTCTTT. Residues: CASSLKIDTEAFF.

The chain carries TRBV7-2 and TRBJ1-2; D not resolved. Germline V gene data show CDR1 as SGHTA and CDR2 as FQGNSA. Trimming stripped 5 bases from V and 7 bases from J, with 17 bases between. CDR3 length: 14 residues. DNA of the CDR3: TGTGCCAGCAGCCCCGATGGCTGGTCTGTTGGCTACACCTTC. Translation gives CASSPDGWSVGYTF.

In this sample, this clonotype turned up many times. The chain's CDR3 is CASSQGLAGLNEQFF. Here the CDR3 DNA reads TGTGCCAGCAGTCAGGGACTAGCGGGTCTCAATGAGCAGTTCTTC. This chain connects TRBV12-3 or TRBV12-4 to TRBJ2-1; 12 bases are a match to TRBD2. V lost 5 bases to trimming and J lost 6 bases; unmatched junction nucleotides: 5. This CDR3 contains 15 residues.

This clonotype showed up just a few times. V usage is TRBV11-2 and J usage is TRBJ2-7; possibly TRBD1 for D (6 bases). V lost 5 bases and J 2 bases, leaving 13 bases between the germline ends. The CDR3 length is 14 residues. Germline V gives CDR1 SGHAT, CDR2 FQNNGV. The CDR3 reads CASSPTDRPYEQYF. For the CDR3, the DNA is TGTGCCAGCAGCCCAACCGACAGGCCCTACGAGCAGTACTTC.

Only a few counts were recorded for this clonotype. The V call is TRBV7-2, the J call TRBJ1-1; 11 bases are shared with TRBD1. This CDR3 is built from 17 residues. The V gene end was trimmed by 4 bases and the J gene end by 1 base; junction bases not matched to a gene: 8. Per germline, CDR1 SGHTA and CDR2 FQGNSA. In DNA form, the CDR3 reads TGTGCCAGCAGCTGGTCCGGGACAGGGGGTAAGAACACTGAAGCTTTCTTT. This codes for CASSWSGTGGKNTEAFF.

The chain joins TRBV4-3 to TRBJ2-1, with D tentatively TRBD2 (6 bases). The germline V and J ends were trimmed by 1 base and 9 bases, with 16 bases remaining between them. Germline CDR1 and CDR2: LGHNA and YSLEER. CDR3 size: 15 residues. The CDR3 DNA sequence: TGCGCCAGCAGCCAAGCCGGGACTTCCCGCGCTGAGCAGTTCTTC. Translated, it gives CASSQAGTSRAEQFF.

This clonotype was detected many times. The chain joins TRBV7-2 to TRBJ2-7, with TRBD1 identical over 8 bases. The CDR3 has 12 residues. The germline V gene encodes CDR1 SGHTA and CDR2 FQGNSA. The CDR3 DNA is TGTGCGCACCGGGACAGGCTTGAAGAGCAGTACGTC. Protein sequence: CAHRDRLEEQYV.

The chain couples TRBV12-3 or TRBV12-4 to TRBJ1-3; D gene ambiguous. V lost 6 bases, J lost 4 bases, and 16 bases lay in between. The CDR3 is 15 residues long. This CDR3 reads CASSLTLGSGNTIYF. CDR3 sequence (DNA): TGTGCCAGCAGCCTCACACTAGGGTCGGGAAACACCATATATTTT.

In this sample, this clonotype turned up many times. The chain couples TRBV7-2 to TRBJ2-3, with 7 nucleotides matching TRBD2. Germline trimming cut 1 base from V and 0 bases from J; bases unmatched to any gene: 7. This CDR3 has 17 amino acids. CDR1 is SGHTA, CDR2 FQGNSA, per germline. As DNA, the CDR3 is TGTGCCAGCAGCTTAGGCGGCGGTAGCGGGAGCACAGATACGCAGTATTTT. It translates to CASSLGGGSGSTDTQYF.

This clonotype has more than one count but fewer than ten. This sequence joins TRBV15 and TRBJ2-1, with 7 bases matching TRBD1. The germline V gene encodes CDR1 LNHNV and CDR2 YYDKDF (reference sequence). V lost 1 base, J lost 6 bases, and 3 bases stayed unmatched. This CDR3 contains 14 residues. The CDR3 nucleotides read TGTGCCACCAGCAGAGGACAGGGAGTCAATGAGCAGTTCTTC. Its translation: CATSRGQGVNEQFF.

This clonotype was seen at least ten times. V and J are TRBV7-2 and TRBJ2-1; perhaps TRBD1 as D (6 bases). This CDR3 is 14 amino acids long. Trimming pared 1 base from V and 14 bases from J, leaving 18 bases between. Germline CDR1 SGHTA, CDR2 FQGNSA. DNA of the CDR3: TGTGCCAGCAGCTTAGGATCGGGACAAGCCAGGGAGTTCTTC. Translated, it gives CASSLGSGQAREFF.

This clonotype was counted between two and nine times. This chain connects TRBV7-2 to TRBJ2-3; D is perhaps TRBD2 (6 bases). This CDR3 contains 14 residues. The ends were cut back, 3 bases at V and 1 base at J, with 8 bases in the middle. The germline CDR1 and CDR2 sequences are SGHTA and FQGNSA. This CDR3 reads CASSFGEGTDTQYF. CDR3 sequence (DNA): TGTGCCAGCAGCTTCGGGGAGGGCACAGATACGCAGTATTTT.

In regard to this clonotype: Since the CDR3 does not end with the conserved phenylalanine or tryptophan, this likely comes from a read error. The rearrangement links TRBV20-1 to TRBJ1-2; 7 bases are shared with TRBD1. In germline, CDR1 is DFQATT, CDR2 SNEGSKA (reference sequence). This CDR3 region has 13 residues. CDR3 residues: CIAREGAGYGYTV. The CDR3 DNA reads as TGCATTGCTAGAGAGGGGGCGGGTTATGGCTACACCGTC.

In its sample, this clonotype was seen once. The chain has TRBV29-1 and TRBJ1-6; D unresolved. This CDR3 comprises 15 residues. Germline lookup yields CDR1 SQVTM and CDR2 ANQGSEA. The germline V and J ends were trimmed by 3 bases and 3 bases, with 12 bases remaining between them. In DNA form, the CDR3 reads TGCAGCGTTGATGGTAGCGACCGCTATAATTCACCCCTCCACTTT. It translates to CSVDGSDRYNSPLHF. The full variable domain, completed using reference TRBV29-1 and TRBJ1-6, is SAVISQKPSRDICQRGTSLTIQCQVDSQVTMMFWYRQQPGQSLTLIATANQGSEATYESGFVIDKFPISRPNLTFSTLTVSNMSPEDSSIYLCSVDGSDRYNSPLHFGNGTRLTVT.